Listed below are T cell receptor beta chains from one sample, sequenced in a study of shared clonotypes between healthy human individuals. Data came from immunoSEQ multiplex PCR; TCRdb stores just in-frame clones and leaves some out. The sample has about 2.2 million clones; around 93% are singletons. The source material was naive CD8+ T cells from PBMCs. All receptors derive from a man aged 18-30 years in good health. Some clones in this sample may be carry-over from other donors' samples. Each CDR3 is given with its conserved first and last residue. The D gene is left open where the match is weak. Size is omitted from some rows. Given values are once, few, many or a class for expanded clones.

clone_size: .
d_call: .
v_call: TRBV2
j_call: TRBJ1-6
cdr3_nt: TGTGCCACCGCGGGGCCCCATAATTCACCCCTCCACTTT
cdr3_aa: CATAGPHNSPLHF

clone_size: .
d_call: TRBD1
v_call: TRBV18
j_call: TRBJ2-7
cdr3_nt: TGTGCCAGCTCACCCCGCGGACAGGGAAGCTCCTACGAGCAGTACTTC
cdr3_aa: CASSPRGQGSSYEQYF

clone_size: .
d_call: .
v_call: TRBV9
j_call: TRBJ1-2
cdr3_nt: TGTGCCAGCAGCGGTACAGATAACTATGGCTACACCTTC
cdr3_aa: CASSGTDNYGYTF

clone_size: .
d_call: .
v_call: TRBV7-2
j_call: TRBJ1-2
cdr3_nt: TGTGCCAGCAGCCGCAGGGGTGGGGACTATGGCTACACCTTC
cdr3_aa: CASSRRGGDYGYTF

clone_size: .
d_call: TRBD2
v_call: TRBV5-1
j_call: TRBJ2-5
cdr3_nt: TGCGCCAGCAGCACGGGACTAGCGGGAGAGGGTGAGACCCAGTACTTC
cdr3_aa: CASSTGLAGEGETQYF

clone_size: .
d_call: TRBD2
v_call: TRBV18
j_call: TRBJ2-1
cdr3_nt: TGTGCCAGCTCACCACCGGCAACGACTAGCGGGAGGGCCGTGGAGCAGTTCTTC
cdr3_aa: CASSPPATTSGRAVEQFF

clone_size: .
d_call: .
v_call: TRBV25-1
j_call: TRBJ1-1
cdr3_nt: TGTGCCAGCAGCCCCGGGGCGAACACTGAAGCTTTCTTT
cdr3_aa: CASSPGANTEAFF

clone_size: .
d_call: TRBD2
v_call: TRBV15
j_call: TRBJ2-3
cdr3_nt: TGTGCCACCAGCAGGGTAGGGACTAGCGGGAGATACACAGATACGCAGTATTTT
cdr3_aa: CATSRVGTSGRYTDTQYF

clone_size: .
d_call: .
v_call: TRBV5-6
j_call: TRBJ2-7
cdr3_nt: TGTGCCAGCAGCTCTCCGGACAGAGCCTACGAGCAGTACTTC
cdr3_aa: CASSSPDRAYEQYF

clone_size: .
d_call: .
v_call: TRBV9
j_call: TRBJ2-6
cdr3_nt: TGTGCCAGCAATGACAGGAGCTCTGGGGCCAACGTCCTGACTTTC
cdr3_aa: CASNDRSSGANVLTF

clone_size: .
d_call: .
v_call: TRBV27
j_call: TRBJ2-7
cdr3_nt: TGTGCCAGCAGTTTCATTCCGGGGAGACCGACCTACGAGCAGTACTTC
cdr3_aa: CASSFIPGRPTYEQYF

clone_size: .
d_call: .
v_call: TRBV6-1
j_call: TRBJ2-1
cdr3_nt: TGTGCCAGCAGTGACAGGGGAGTCTACAATGAGCAGTTCTTC
cdr3_aa: CASSDRGVYNEQFF

clone_size: .
d_call: TRBD2
v_call: TRBV7-6
j_call: TRBJ2-1
cdr3_nt: TGTGCCAGCAGCCTGGGACTAGCGGCCCACAATGAGCAGTTCTTC
cdr3_aa: CASSLGLAAHNEQFF

clone_size: .
d_call: TRBD2
v_call: TRBV28
j_call: TRBJ2-1
cdr3_nt: TGTGCCAGCGAGCTAGCGGGAGGACTTTACAATGAGCAGTTCTTC
cdr3_aa: CASELAGGLYNEQFF

clone_size: .
d_call: TRBD1
v_call: TRBV27
j_call: TRBJ2-1
cdr3_nt: TGTGCCAGCAGTTCCTCGGGACAGAACAATGAGCAGTTCTTC
cdr3_aa: CASSSSGQNNEQFF

clone_size: .
d_call: .
v_call: TRBV27
j_call: TRBJ1-1
cdr3_nt: TGTGCCAGCAGTTTAGGGGGAAGAACTGAAGCTTTCTTT
cdr3_aa: CASSLGGRTEAFF

clone_size: .
d_call: TRBD1
v_call: TRBV7-6
j_call: TRBJ1-2
cdr3_nt: TGTGCCAGCAGCTTAGGACAGGGGGTCCCTGATGGCTACACCTTC
cdr3_aa: CASSLGQGVPDGYTF

clone_size: .
d_call: TRBD1
v_call: TRBV29-1
j_call: TRBJ1-2
cdr3_nt: TGCAGCGTTGATTTACAGGGGAATGACTATGGCTACACCTTC
cdr3_aa: CSVDLQGNDYGYTF

clone_size: once
d_call: .
v_call: TRBV6-6
j_call: TRBJ1-1
cdr3_nt: TGTGCCAGTCTTGACCTGAACACTGAAGCTTTCTTT
cdr3_aa: CASLDLNTEAFF

clone_size: .
d_call: TRBD2
v_call: TRBV9
j_call: TRBJ2-1
cdr3_nt: TGTGCCAGCAGCGGCCGTCTTAAGCGGGAGAGCTCCTACAATGAGCAGTTCTTC
cdr3_aa: CASSGRLKRESSYNEQFF

clone_size: .
d_call: .
v_call: TRBV27
j_call: TRBJ1-2
cdr3_nt: TGTGCCAGCAGTTTAGTATCAGGCCAACCCTATGGCTACACCTTC
cdr3_aa: CASSLVSGQPYGYTF

clone_size: .
d_call: TRBD2
v_call: TRBV6-5
j_call: TRBJ2-1
cdr3_nt: TGTGCCAGCAGTCTTCGTAGCGGGAACCATGAGCAGTTCTTC
cdr3_aa: CASSLRSGNHEQFF

clone_size: .
d_call: .
v_call: TRBV6-1
j_call: TRBJ1-5
cdr3_nt: TGTGCCAGCAGTGAAGGGGTGGATCAGCCCCAGCATTTT
cdr3_aa: CASSEGVDQPQHF

clone_size: .
d_call: TRBD2
v_call: TRBV27
j_call: TRBJ2-7
cdr3_nt: TGTGCCAGCAGTTTTGGACTAGCGGTTACCTACGAGCAGTACTTC
cdr3_aa: CASSFGLAVTYEQYF

clone_size: .
d_call: TRBD2
v_call: TRBV7-3
j_call: TRBJ2-3
cdr3_nt: TGTGCCAGCAGCTTAAGACCGGGACTAGGCACAGATACGCAGTATTTT
cdr3_aa: CASSLRPGLGTDTQYF

clone_size: .
d_call: .
v_call: TRBV11-2
j_call: TRBJ2-7
cdr3_nt: TGTGCCAGCAGCCGAACCTACAGGGATGACTCCTACGAGCAGTACTTC
cdr3_aa: CASSRTYRDDSYEQYF

clone_size: .
d_call: TRBD2
v_call: TRBV29-1
j_call: TRBJ2-1
cdr3_nt: TGCAGCGTTGATGAAACGTCTCAGCGGGAGGTCAATGAGCAGTTCTTC
cdr3_aa: CSVDETSQREVNEQFF

clone_size: .
d_call: .
v_call: TRBV9
j_call: TRBJ2-2
cdr3_nt: TGTGCCGGCTCGGGGGGCGGTAACACCGGGGAGCTGTTTTTT
cdr3_aa: CAGSGGGNTGELFF

clone_size: .
d_call: .
v_call: TRBV11-2
j_call: TRBJ2-7
cdr3_nt: TGTGCCACCAGAGGGGATTCTTACGAGCAGTACTTC
cdr3_aa: CATRGDSYEQYF

clone_size: .
d_call: TRBD2
v_call: TRBV27
j_call: TRBJ2-7
cdr3_nt: TGTGCCAGCAGTTTAAGAAGATTAGCGGGAGGACGGTCCTACGAGCAGTACTTC
cdr3_aa: CASSLRRLAGGRSYEQYF

clone_size: .
d_call: .
v_call: TRBV27
j_call: TRBJ2-7
cdr3_nt: TGTGCCAGCAGTTTCTCAGCGATCTACGAGCAGTACTTC
cdr3_aa: CASSFSAIYEQYF

clone_size: .
d_call: .
v_call: TRBV27
j_call: TRBJ2-1
cdr3_nt: TGTGCCAGCGGGGGCTTTCACAATGAGCAGTTCTTC
cdr3_aa: CASGGFHNEQFF